What follows is one TCR beta chain and its context. Its antigen remains unknown. CDR1 and CDR2 (germline): SGHVS, FQNEAQ. With V trimmed by 10 bases and J by 1 base, 3 bases remained unmatched. The CDR3 extends over 12 amino acids. The data are from a study of cytomegalovirus exposure and HLA in healthy donors. The PCR made use of 60 Vbeta and 13 Jbeta primers. Only in-frame clones appear in the TCRdb table, and some are missing; sequencing was by immunoSEQ multiplex PCR. Across approximately 130,000 clones, the top ten clones capture roughly 2% of the sample. Whole-study findings and limits: Per published accounts, TCR beta sequences correctly predicted the HLA-A and HLA-B alleles of most subjects.

The receptor's source is a woman aged 60-70 years in good health and CMV-seronegative. The rearrangement links TRBV7-8 to TRBJ2-5, with 7 nucleotides matching TRBD1. Sequences were obtained from PBMCs. For the CDR3, the DNA is TGTGCCACTCGGGACAGCCAAGAGACCCAGTACTTC. This sequence encodes CATRDSQETQYF.